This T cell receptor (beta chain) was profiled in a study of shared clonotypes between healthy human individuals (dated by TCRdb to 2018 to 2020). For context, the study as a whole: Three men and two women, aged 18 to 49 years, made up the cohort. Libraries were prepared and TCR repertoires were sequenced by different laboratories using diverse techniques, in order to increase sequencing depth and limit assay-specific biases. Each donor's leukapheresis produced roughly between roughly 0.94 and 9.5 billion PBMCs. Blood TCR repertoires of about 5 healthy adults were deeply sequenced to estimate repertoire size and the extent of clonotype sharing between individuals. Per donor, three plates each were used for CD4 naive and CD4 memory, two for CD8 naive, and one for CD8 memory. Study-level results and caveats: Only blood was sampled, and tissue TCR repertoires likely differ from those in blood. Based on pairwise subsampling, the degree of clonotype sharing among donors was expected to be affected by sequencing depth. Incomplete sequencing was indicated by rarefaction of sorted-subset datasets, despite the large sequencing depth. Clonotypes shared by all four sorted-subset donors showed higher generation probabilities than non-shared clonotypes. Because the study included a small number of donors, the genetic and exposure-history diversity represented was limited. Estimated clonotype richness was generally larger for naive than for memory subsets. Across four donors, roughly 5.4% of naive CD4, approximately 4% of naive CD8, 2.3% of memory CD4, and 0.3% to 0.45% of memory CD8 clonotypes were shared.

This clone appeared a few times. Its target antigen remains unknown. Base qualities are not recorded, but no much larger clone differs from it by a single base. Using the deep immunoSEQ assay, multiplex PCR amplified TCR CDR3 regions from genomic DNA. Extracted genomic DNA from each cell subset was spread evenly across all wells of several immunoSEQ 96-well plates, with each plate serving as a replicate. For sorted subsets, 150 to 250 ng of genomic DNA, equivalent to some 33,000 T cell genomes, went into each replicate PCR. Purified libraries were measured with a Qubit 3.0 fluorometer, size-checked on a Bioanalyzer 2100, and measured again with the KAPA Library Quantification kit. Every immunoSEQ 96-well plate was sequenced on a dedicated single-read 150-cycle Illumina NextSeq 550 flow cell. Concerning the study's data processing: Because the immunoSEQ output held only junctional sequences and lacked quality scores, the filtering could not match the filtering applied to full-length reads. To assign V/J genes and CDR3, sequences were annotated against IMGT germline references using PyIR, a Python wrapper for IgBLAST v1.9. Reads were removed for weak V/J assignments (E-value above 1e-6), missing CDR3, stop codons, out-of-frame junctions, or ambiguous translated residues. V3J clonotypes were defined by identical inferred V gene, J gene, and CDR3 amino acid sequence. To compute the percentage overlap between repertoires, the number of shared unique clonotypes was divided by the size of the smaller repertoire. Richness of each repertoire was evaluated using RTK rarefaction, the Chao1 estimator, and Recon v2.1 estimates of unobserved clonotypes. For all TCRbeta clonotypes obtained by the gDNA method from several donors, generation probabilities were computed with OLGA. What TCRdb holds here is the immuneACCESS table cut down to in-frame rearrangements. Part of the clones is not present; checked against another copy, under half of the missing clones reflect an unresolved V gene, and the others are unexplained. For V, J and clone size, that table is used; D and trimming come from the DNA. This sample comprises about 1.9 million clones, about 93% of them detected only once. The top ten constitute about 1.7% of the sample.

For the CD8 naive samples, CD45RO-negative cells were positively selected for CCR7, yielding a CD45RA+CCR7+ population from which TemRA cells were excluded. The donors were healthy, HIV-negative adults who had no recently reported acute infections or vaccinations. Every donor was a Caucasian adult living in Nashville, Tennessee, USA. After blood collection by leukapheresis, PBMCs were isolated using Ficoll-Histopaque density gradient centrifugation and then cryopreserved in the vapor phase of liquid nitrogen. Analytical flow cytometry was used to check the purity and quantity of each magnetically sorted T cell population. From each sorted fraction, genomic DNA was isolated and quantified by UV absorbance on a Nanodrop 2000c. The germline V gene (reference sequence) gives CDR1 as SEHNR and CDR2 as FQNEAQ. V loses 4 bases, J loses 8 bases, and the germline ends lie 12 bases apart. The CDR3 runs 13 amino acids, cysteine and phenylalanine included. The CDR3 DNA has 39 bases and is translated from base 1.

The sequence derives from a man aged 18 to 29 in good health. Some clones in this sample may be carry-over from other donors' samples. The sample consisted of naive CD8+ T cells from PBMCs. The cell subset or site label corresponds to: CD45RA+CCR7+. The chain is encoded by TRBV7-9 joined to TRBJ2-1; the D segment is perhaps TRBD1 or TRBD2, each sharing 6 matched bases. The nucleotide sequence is TGTGCCAGCAGCTCAAGGGGGGACCATGAGCAGTTCTTC. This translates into CASSSRGDHEQFF.